The sequence of this T cell receptor (beta chain) was determined in a study of blood T cell repertoires in COVID-19 (dated by TCRdb to the early 2020s). About the full investigation: Samples covering the acute and convalescent phases of COVID-19 were provided by collaborators in the United States, Italy and Spain. The sample metadata nearly always contained a de-identified subject ID, COVID-19 status, age in years and sex. The prospective study material was composed of cDNA or gDNA derived from T cells, B-cell-depleted T cells, or PBMCs. A freely available public database, intended as a resource for researchers studying the immune response to SARS-CoV-2, is where the repertoires were released. The dataset comprised deeply sampled blood TCRbeta repertoires from subjects exposed to, actively infected with, or recovered from COVID-19. Samples were obtained from the ongoing ImmuneRACE study (first 160 participants) and from roughly 1,300 subjects provided by 6 global collaborators. HLA class I and class II types, where available, came from metadata supplied by the sample provider rather than from assay-based typing.

The immunoSEQ Assay, a bias-controlled multiplex PCR, was used to amplify TCRbeta CDR3 regions from genomic DNA. The paper's processing steps were these. Within the assay, amplification of reference gene primers was used to estimate how many nucleated cells each sample contained. Sequence reads were collapsed and filtered to measure the absolute abundance of every unique TCRbeta CDR3 rearrangement. For each sample, productive Simpson clonality was calculated as the square root of Simpson's diversity index over productive rearrangements. Held by TCRdb, this immuneACCESS table contains in-frame sequences only and omits some clones. Under half of the omission traces to an unresolved V gene where checked; the cause of the rest is unknown. V, J and clone size derive from that table, while D and trimming were established from the DNA sequence. The sample table records around 23,000 clones; roughly 89% of these occur just once. 19% of the sample is taken by the ten largest.

V was cut back by 0 bases and J by 0 bases, leaving a gap of 12 bases between them. From cysteine to phenylalanine, the CDR3 is 17 amino acids long. Only the CDR3 DNA is retained, 51 bases long and in frame from the first base. CDR1 and CDR2, per the germline V gene, are ENHRY and SYGVKD. Broader findings and caveats from the paper: The amount of clinical and demographic metadata varied by source and participant and was provided uncurated.

This clone was found a few times. The antigen it binds to is not known. No much larger clone exists at a distance of one base, and base qualities are not known. Collaborating institutions collected whole blood in K2EDTA tubes following their own protocols. For TCRbeta analysis, collaborators shipped samples as frozen whole blood, isolated PBMCs, or DNA extracted from either of those sample types. This clonotype was sampled from a human donor in a cohort sampled during active COVID-19. The sequencing sample was made of peripheral blood. The V gene is TRBV10-3 and the J gene is TRBJ1-3; D gene: possibly TRBD1, on 5 matching bases. The nucleotides are TGTGCCATCAGTGAGTCGCCAGGGAAAAGCTCTGGAAACACCATATATTTT. The encoded protein is CAISESPGKSSGNTIYF.